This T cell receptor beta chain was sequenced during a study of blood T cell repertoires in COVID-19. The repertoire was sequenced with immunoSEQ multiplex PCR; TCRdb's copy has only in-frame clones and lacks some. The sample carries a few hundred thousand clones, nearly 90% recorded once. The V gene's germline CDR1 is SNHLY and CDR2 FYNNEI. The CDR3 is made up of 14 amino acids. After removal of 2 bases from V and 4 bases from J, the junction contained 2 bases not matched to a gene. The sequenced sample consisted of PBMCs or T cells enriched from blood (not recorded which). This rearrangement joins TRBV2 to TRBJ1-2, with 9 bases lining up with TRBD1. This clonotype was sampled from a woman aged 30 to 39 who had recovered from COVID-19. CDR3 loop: CASSERDRVYGYTF. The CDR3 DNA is TGTGCCAGCAGTGAAAGGGACAGGGTCTATGGCTACACCTTC.